The 30 T cell receptor beta chains below come from one sample, sequenced in a study of human T cells and chemical hapten exposure. Stated time point: patch test 2, 6 weeks after DPC sensitization. Treatment reported: therapeutic diphenylcyclopropenone sensitization with weekly scalp DPC. One entry per CDR3 protein, called by TCRdb with MiXCR from the RACE reads. Of a few hundred thousand distinct CDR3 sequences detected, 6% to 7% appear once; the ten largest clones hold around 5.8%. The source material was whole blood, sampled in connection with sensitization to the hapten diphenylcyclopropenone (DPC). The receptor source for this set is a woman between 18 and 29 years old with alopecia areata. Some clones in this sample may be carry-over from other donors' samples.

This clonotype was observed at least ten times. The chain has TRBV27 and TRBJ2-3, with unresolved D. Per germline, CDR1 MNHEY and CDR2 SMNVEV (reference sequence). CDR3 length equals 13 residues. Trimming took 6 bases from V and 3 from J, leaving 10 bases between them. The CDR3 protein is CASSLTVTDTQYF. CDR3 sequence (DNA): TGTGCCAGCAGCCTGACCGTTACAGATACGCAGTATTTT.

This clonotype was seen repeatedly, ten times or more. The chain employs TRBV10-3 and TRBJ1-3; D gene ambiguous. The CDR3 length is 14 residues. Trimming stripped 6 bases from V and 0 bases from J, with 9 bases between. Germline CDR1 ENHRY, CDR2 SYGVKD. CDR3 amino acids: CAIRGDSSGNTIYF. The CDR3 coding sequence is TGTGCCATCAGGGGAGATAGCTCTGGAAACACCATATATTTT.

The CDR3 nucleotides read TGCGCCAGCAGCTCCGGGACTAGCGGGGCCGGACGAGATACGCAGTATTTT. Amino acid sequence: CASSSGTSGAGRDTQYF. The V call is TRBV5-1, the J call TRBJ2-3; 13 bases are a match to TRBD2. Per germline, CDR1 SGHRS and CDR2 YFSETQ. The ends lost 3 bases at V and 5 bases at J; junction bases unmatched: 9. The CDR3 has 17 amino acids.

This clonotype was seen many times. For the CDR3, the DNA is TGTGCCAGCAGTTTAACAGGGGTCACTGAAGCTTTCTTT. Amino acid sequence: CASSLTGVTEAFF. The chain has TRBV27 and TRBJ1-1; 7 bases align to TRBD1. V trimming: 2 bases; J trimming: 4 bases; junction bases outside the gene matches: 1. CDR3 size: 13 residues. CDR1 is MNHEY, CDR2 SMNVEV, per germline (reference sequence).

This clonotype was picked up many times. This chain joins TRBV4-3 and TRBJ2-1, with 7 bases that match TRBD1. The CDR3 sequence is 15 residues long. Germline V CDR1 and CDR2: LGHNA, YSLEER. J gave up 3 bases and V 3 bases, and 5 bases lay outside the gene matches. CDR3 residues: CASSQSTGDYNEQFF. CDR3 coding DNA: TGCGCCAGCAGCCAGAGTACAGGGGACTACAATGAGCAGTTCTTC.

This clonotype appeared a few times. The chain joins TRBV12-3 or TRBV12-4 to TRBJ2-7, with 7 positions matching TRBD1. The CDR3 extends over 14 amino acids. Trimming took 0 bases from V and 3 from J; bases not matched to a gene: 2. The CDR3 region is CASSLAGQIYEQYF. CDR3 sequence (DNA): TGTGCCAGCAGTTTAGCGGGACAGATCTACGAGCAGTACTTC.

This clonotype was found many times. Written as DNA, the CDR3 is TGTGCCAGCAGCCTTGACAGGGGAGATGGCTACACCTTC. It is translated as CASSLDRGDGYTF. V is TRBV4-2 and J is TRBJ1-2; 8 bases fit TRBD1. The CDR3 runs to 13 residues. The ends lost 4 bases at V and 6 bases at J; junction bases unmatched: 4. CDR1 LGHNA and CDR2 YNFKEQ come from the germline V gene.

The V call is TRBV5-1, the J call TRBJ2-5, with D possibly matching TRBD2 (6 bases). V lost 4 bases and J lost 4, with 20 bases in between. From germline, CDR1 is SGHRS and CDR2 YFSETQ. The CDR3 runs to 16 residues. In nucleotides, the CDR3 is TGCGCCAGCAGCCCGACAGTCAGGGAGGCGGGAGAGACCCAGTACTTC. This codes for CASSPTVREAGETQYF. The full variable domain, completed using reference TRBV5-1 and TRBJ2-5, is KAGVTQTPRYLIKTRGQQVTLSCSPISGHRSVSWYQQTPGQGLQFLFEYFSETQRNKGNFPGRFSGRQFSNSRSEMNVSTLELGDSALYLCASSPTVREAGETQYFGPGTRLLVL.

This clonotype was found many times. The rearrangement links TRBV3-1 to TRBJ1-5, with D hard to call. CDR1 is LGHDT and CDR2 is YNNKEL in the germline V gene (reference sequence). The CDR3 covers 13 residues. Trimming removed 0 bases at V and 5 bases at J, with 5 bases between. The CDR3 DNA reads as TGTGCCAGCAGCCAAGACACGCATCAGCCCCAGCATTTT. Amino acids: CASSQDTHQPQHF.

This clonotype was detected only a few times. The genes are TRBV4-1 and TRBJ1-3; weak D call: TRBD1 (5 bases). The ends were cut back, 3 bases at V and 0 bases at J, with 12 bases in the middle. This CDR3 comprises 16 residues. Germline V CDR1 and CDR2: MGHRA, YSYEKL. CDR3 sequence: CASSQGDAYSGNTIYF. The CDR3 DNA sequence: TGCGCCAGCAGCCAGGGGGACGCCTACTCTGGAAACACCATATATTTT.

The chain joins TRBV12-3 or TRBV12-4 to TRBJ2-5; TRBD2 agrees at 7 bases. This CDR3 comprises 15 residues. V was clipped by 5 bases and J by 1 base; unmatched bases: 7. The DNA of the CDR3 is TGTGCCAGCAGTCCCCCGCCGGGGGGCCAAGAGACCCAGTACTTC. It encodes CASSPPPGGQETQYF.

The chain links TRBV2 to TRBJ2-5; 9 nucleotides agree with TRBD2. With V trimmed by 1 base and J by 2 bases, 2 bases remained unmatched. In germline, CDR1 is SNHLY, CDR2 FYNNEI. This CDR3 is 15 amino acids long. CDR3 amino acids: CASSEGLAGQETQYF. In nucleotides, the CDR3 is TGTGCCAGCAGTGAAGGGCTAGCGGGGCAAGAGACCCAGTACTTC.

This clonotype was recorded many times. This chain uses TRBV6-5 with TRBJ1-1; D gene uncertain. Germline assignment: CDR1 MNHEY and CDR2 SVGAGI. V lost 2 bases and J lost 4, with 14 bases in between. The CDR3 consists of 15 residues. Here the CDR3 reads CASSYSYSTLTEAFF. CDR3 nucleotide sequence: TGTGCCAGCAGTTACAGTTACTCTACCCTCACTGAAGCTTTCTTT.

Concerning this clonotype: One end of the junction is discordant with germline, which a read error may explain. V and J are TRBV6-2 or TRBV6-3 and TRBJ2-5; TRBD2 aligns across 7 bases. The CDR3 has 11 residues. Germline CDR1 reads MNHEY; CDR2 reads SVGEGT. CDR3 nucleotides: TGTGCCACCAACCGGGGGGAGATCCAGTACTTC. Translating it yields CATNRGEIQYF.

The sample holds a few counts of this clonotype. The rearrangement joins TRBV9 to TRBJ2-3; D tentatively reads TRBD1 or TRBD2 (5 bases each). Trimming took off 2 bases at V and 0 bases at J, with 7 bases between the two ends. The CDR3 covers 14 residues. CDR1 and CDR2 (germline): SGDLS, YYNGEE. The CDR3 bases are TGTGCCAGCAGCGTCCGGGACAGCACAGATACGCAGTATTTT. Its translation: CASSVRDSTDTQYF.

This clonotype was detected only a few times. The V and J genes are TRBV15 and TRBJ1-3; D is unclear. The CDR3 has 13 residues. Germline V CDR1 and CDR2: LNHNV, YYDKDF (reference sequence). V lost 0 bases, J lost 1 base, and 1 base lay in between. The CDR3 loop reads CATSRDSGNTIYF. Written as DNA, the CDR3 is TGTGCCACCAGCAGAGATTCTGGAAACACCATATATTTT.

This clonotype was seen only a few times. The rearrangement joins TRBV11-2 to TRBJ2-1; 10 nucleotides align to TRBD2. Germline CDR1 and CDR2: SGHAT and FQNNGV. V gave up 4 bases and J gave up 8 bases; unmatched junction bases: 14. The CDR3 loop spans 17 amino acids. DNA for the CDR3: TGTGCCAGCAGCTCCATCCGCAGCGGGGGGGCCAGGGATGAGCAGTTCTTC. Translation: CASSSIRSGGARDEQFF.

This clonotype came up a few times. The chain joins TRBV4-2 to TRBJ2-3; 8 positions agree with TRBD2. This CDR3 has 17 residues. The germline V gene has CDR1 LGHNA and CDR2 YNFKEQ. V lost 4 bases and J lost 0; bases outside the gene matches: 9. This chain's CDR3 is CASSPQTSGGSTDTQYF. The CDR3 DNA reads TGTGCCAGCAGCCCACAAACCAGCGGGGGAAGCACAGATACGCAGTATTTT.

This clonotype was observed many times. The chain has TRBV7-2 and TRBJ1-1; D remains unclear. The V and J ends lost 4 bases and 0 bases respectively, with 6 bases between them. Germline values: CDR1 SGHTA, CDR2 FQGNSA. The CDR3 totals 13 residues. CDR3 coding DNA: TGTGCCAGCAGCTCGCTGGTGAACACTGAAGCTTTCTTT. Its translation: CASSSLVNTEAFF.

The V call is TRBV7-2, the J call TRBJ2-3, with 8 nucleotides matching TRBD2. CDR3 size: 17 residues. Germline V CDR1 and CDR2: SGHTA, FQGNSA. V gave up 1 base and J gave up 5 bases; unmatched junction bases: 11. CDR3 nucleotide sequence: TGTGCCAGCAGCTTAGGTATAGCGGGGACCCCCGGAGATACGCAGTATTTT. It encodes CASSLGIAGTPGDTQYF.

This clonotype was seen many times. The chain is built from TRBV7-2 and TRBJ1-1; D remains ambiguous. The V end lost 2 bases, the J end lost 0 bases, and 7 bases lay between the germline ends. The CDR3 loop spans 14 amino acids. Germline loops: CDR1 SGHTA, CDR2 FQGNSA. In DNA form, the CDR3 reads TGTGCCAGCAGCTTATCAGTCATGAACACTGAAGCTTTCTTT. Protein: CASSLSVMNTEAFF.

This clonotype has a count of ten or more. The gene calls are TRBV20-1 and TRBJ1-2, with D perhaps matching TRBD1 (5 bases). The CDR3 covers 11 residues. Germline V gene lookup returns CDR1 DFQATT and CDR2 SNEGSKA (reference sequence). Deletions cut 5 bases from V and 8 bases from J, with 12 bases between. The CDR3 DNA follows: TGCAGTGCTGGGCAGGGATACGGCTACACCTTC. Protein sequence: CSAGQGYGYTF.

This clonotype occurred many times. The chain is built from TRBV20-1 and TRBJ2-3; D unresolved. This CDR3 is built from 12 residues. Trimming cost V 7 bases and J 0 bases, with 8 bases left between them. Germline lookup yields CDR1 DFQATT and CDR2 SNEGSKA (reference sequence). This CDR3 reads CSVLSSTDTQYF. The CDR3 DNA sequence: TGCAGTGTCCTGAGTAGCACAGATACGCAGTATTTT.

This clonotype occurred many times. V is TRBV7-9 and J is TRBJ1-4; D ambiguous. The CDR3 has 11 residues. Germline CDR1 reads SEHNR; CDR2 reads FQNEAQ (reference sequence). Trimming pared 5 bases from V and 7 bases from J, leaving 5 bases between. CDR3 protein: CASSHREKLFF. CDR3 bases: TGTGCCAGCAGCCATCGTGAAAAACTGTTTTTT.

This sequence joins TRBV5-1 and TRBJ1-4; possible D gene TRBD1, 6 bases. CDR1 is SGHRS and CDR2 is YFSETQ in the germline V gene. Trimming left V 0 bases short and J 8 bases short, with 14 bases between. The CDR3 consists of 15 residues. The CDR3, as DNA: TGCGCCAGCAGCTTGGCCAATCTTGGGGGCGAAAAACTGTTTTTT. It encodes CASSLANLGGEKLFF.

For this clonotype: At one boundary the junction diverges from the germline segment, which might be a read error. V and J are TRBV7-7 and TRBJ2-2; weak D call: TRBD2 (5 bases). This CDR3 has 16 amino acids. Germline CDR1 reads SSHAT; CDR2 reads FNYEAQ (reference sequence). Here the CDR3 reads CASSLVSGLNTGELFF. The CDR3 nucleotides read TGTGCTAGCAGCTTAGTAAGCGGACTTAACACCGGGGAGCTGTTTTTT.

This chain connects TRBV20-1 to TRBJ2-1, with 10 bases aligning to TRBD1. V was pared by 2 bases and J by 2 bases, with 6 bases of the junction left unmatched. The CDR3 loop spans 16 amino acids. The germline V gene encodes CDR1 DFQATT and CDR2 SNEGSKA (reference sequence). The CDR3 nucleotides are TGCAGTGCTAGATCGCCGGGACAGGGGACCTACAATGAGCAGTTCTTC. The encoded protein is CSARSPGQGTYNEQFF.

The V and J genes are TRBV12-3 or TRBV12-4 and TRBJ1-2; 8 bases match TRBD1. V lost 6 bases to trimming and J lost 4 bases; unmatched junction nucleotides: 4. CDR3 size: 13 residues. The CDR3: CASSKDRAYGYTF. The CDR3 DNA reads TGTGCCAGCAGCAAGGACAGGGCCTATGGCTACACCTTC.

Only a few counts were recorded for this clonotype. The V gene is TRBV10-3, the J gene TRBJ1-1; D not certain. From germline, CDR1 is ENHRY and CDR2 SYGVKD. Trimming removed 6 bases at V and 3 bases at J, with 17 bases between. The CDR3 spans 15 residues. This chain's CDR3 is CAIRRQTGGYTEAFF. The CDR3 region has the DNA TGTGCCATCAGACGTCAGACGGGAGGGTACACTGAAGCTTTCTTT.

This clonotype was picked up a small number of times. The gene calls are TRBV4-1 and TRBJ2-3; 12 bases are a match to TRBD2. Trimming removed 0 bases from V and 2 bases from J; junction bases left unmatched: 6. Germline values: CDR1 MGHRA, CDR2 YSYEKL. The length of the CDR3 is 18 residues. In DNA form, the CDR3 reads TGCGCCAGCAGCCAAGAAGTACTAGCGGGGGGCTACACAGATACGCAGTATTTT. Encoded protein: CASSQEVLAGGYTDTQYF.